The 25 T cell receptor delta chains reported below all come from one sample, sequenced in a study of γδ T cells in repeated Plasmodium falciparum infection. Vgamma9/Vdelta2+ and Vdelta2-negative gammadelta T cells were flow-sorted from PBMC for bulk sequencing. TCRdb re-called the multiplex PCR reads via CATT. The data hold approximately 60,000 delta-chain clones, with 1.7% observed a single time. Material: gamma-delta T cells from blood. Every receptor here comes from a pool of human donors (malaria-infected and uninfected, not separated).

This clone was counted a few times. TCRdb shows a much larger clone's protein in place of this DNA's translation, and the two differ at residue 5, likely through a read error; the protein shown is translated from the DNA. The chain recombines TRDV2 with TRDJ1, with 7 bases identical to TRDD3. TCRdb leaves out the J gene; it was filled in here by matching the DNA to germline. Germline V CDR1 and CDR2: GEAIGNYY, EKD. V shed 3 bases and J 2 bases; nucleotides not matched to a gene: 17. This CDR3 contains 18 residues. The CDR3 DNA is TGTGCCTGTGACCCCATATCGCCCCGGGGGATCCTAACCGATAAACTCATCTTT. It yields the protein CACDPISPRGILTDKLIF.

On this clone: This DNA's translation and the protein TCRdb lists, from a much larger clone, do not match at residue 12, likely due to a read error; the protein shown is translated from the DNA. This chain connects TRDV1 to TRDJ1; a weak D match, TRDD3 (7 bases). No J gene is reported in TCRdb; it was inferred here by comparing the DNA with germline. The V gene lost 2 bases and the J gene lost 4 bases, with 32 bases spanning the gap. Germline CDR1 is TSWWSYY and CDR2 is QGS. The CDR3 consists of 21 residues. The CDR3 DNA sequence: TGTGCTCTTGGGGAAATTAGGTCCTACCGATACAGGGGGATCCCTTACGATAAACTCATCTTT. Translation: CALGEIRSYRYRGIPYDKLIF.

This clone came up many times. TCRdb pairs this DNA with a much larger clone's protein that differs at residue 11, likely a read error; the protein shown was translated from the DNA. This chain links TRDV1 with TRDJ1; D gene uncertain. Germline V gene data show CDR1 as TSWWSYY and CDR2 as QGS. The V end was cut by 0 bases, the J end by 3 bases, with 20 bases between. This CDR3 is 18 amino acids long. DNA for the CDR3: TGTGCTCTTGGGGAACTAACGGGTTCAGGACACGGAGCCGATAAACTCATCTTT. As protein: CALGELTGSGHGADKLIF.

This clone was picked up a small number of times. A far larger clone is one nucleotide away, so this likely arose from a read error. This CDR3 is also generated by other DNA sequences in the sample. The V gene is TRDV1, the J gene TRDJ4; the match to TRDD3 covers 10 bases. The ends lost 2 bases at V and 6 bases at J; junction bases unmatched: 21. Germline-derived CDR1 and CDR2 are TSWWSYY and QGS. This CDR3 comprises 19 residues. The CDR3 nucleotides read TGTGCTCTTGGGGAATTTCATTTCCTCCGTACTGGGGGATGGGTGGCCCTGATCTTT. Protein sequence: CALGEFHFLRTGGWVALIF.

This clone was detected ten times or more. This likely traces to a read error, being one base from a far larger clone. Different DNA sequences within this sample yield the same CDR3. The chain employs TRDV1 and TRDJ1; D call uncertain. The germline CDR1 and CDR2 sequences are TSWWSYY and QGS. There are 15 residues in the CDR3. Trimming removed 2 bases from V and 0 bases from J, with 10 bases in between. CDR3 sequence: CALGEMSRYTDKLIF. The CDR3 DNA sequence: TGTGCTCTTGGGGAAATGTCACGGTACACCGATAAACTCATCTTT.

This clone was seen only a few times. The protein TCRdb lists belongs to a much larger clone and differs from this DNA's translation at residue 6, which points to a read error; the protein shown is made from the DNA. The V gene is TRDV1, the J gene TRDJ1, with 11 bases aligning to TRDD3. The J gene was not available in TCRdb and was assigned here by matching the DNA to germline segments. The CDR3 consists of 23 residues. Germline lookup yields CDR1 TSWWSYY and CDR2 QGS. Trimming took 5 bases from V and 0 from J; bases not matched to a gene: 26. CDR3 protein: CALGKGAFHPYWGIFPYTDKLIF. The CDR3 nucleotides read TGTGCTCTTGGGAAGGGGGCCTTCCACCCTTACTGGGGGATATTTCCGTACACCGATAAACTCATCTTT.

This clone occurred a few times. TCRdb pairs this DNA with a much larger clone's protein that differs at residue 8, likely a read error; the protein shown was translated from the DNA. This chain uses TRDV1 with TRDJ1, with TRDD3 identical over 7 bases. TCRdb lists no J gene, so it was determined here by aligning the DNA to germline. The V and J ends lost 3 bases and 0 bases, in that order; junction bases with no gene match: 16. Germline V gene sequence: CDR1 TSWWSYY, CDR2 QGS. The CDR3 loop spans 19 amino acids. The chain's CDR3 is CALGDSHQSGYVYTDKLIF. The DNA of the CDR3 is TGTGCTCTTGGGGACTCCCATCAAAGTGGATACGTATACACCGATAAACTCATCTTT.

Concerning this clone itself: This probably arose from a read error, given a far larger clone one base away. The sample contains more than one DNA sequence encoding this CDR3. The J gene is TRDJ1, the V gene TRDV1, with TRDD3 matching 13 bases. From germline, CDR1 is TSWWSYY and CDR2 QGS. This CDR3 is 21 amino acids long. CDR3 nucleotide sequence: TGTGCCCTTGGGGAAACCTTCCTTGTGCTCTACTGGGGGATACGCCCCGATAAACTCATCTTT. This translates into CALGETFLVLYWGIRPDKLIF.

This clone was seen ten or more times. The protein TCRdb gives is from a much larger clone and does not agree with this DNA's translation at residue 10, likely a read error; the protein shown here comes from the DNA. V gene TRDV1 combines with J gene TRDJ1; TRDD3 matches at 11 bases. No J gene is reported in TCRdb; it was inferred here by comparing the DNA with germline. The V gene end was trimmed by 4 bases and the J gene end by 7 bases; junction bases not matched to a gene: 26. The CDR3 consists of 21 residues. The V gene's germline CDR1 is TSWWSYY and CDR2 QGS. The CDR3 sequence: CALGVPSYGVWGIRPGVKLIF. CDR3 coding DNA: TGTGCTCTTGGGGTTCCTTCCTACGGGGTATGGGGGATACGCCCAGGGGTTAAACTCATCTTT.

This clone was seen a handful of times. The TCRdb protein, from a much larger clone, departs from this DNA's translation at residue 4, likely by read error; the protein shown derives from the DNA. The rearrangement uses TRDV1 and TRDJ1, with 8 nucleotides matching TRDD3. Germline CDR1 reads TSWWSYY; CDR2 reads QGS. This CDR3 is built from 19 residues. CDR3 sequence reads: CALRELYNSDWGYTDKLIF. The CDR3 coding sequence is TGTGCTCTTAGGGAACTTTATAACTCGGACTGGGGGTACACCGATAAACTCATCTTT.

This clone was counted a few times. TCRdb attributes to this sequence the protein of a much larger clone, which differs from the DNA translation at residue 16; a read error is likely, and the protein displayed is translated from the DNA. The chain is built from TRDV1 and TRDJ1, with D tentatively TRDD2 (6 bases). The CDR3 runs to 21 residues. Per the germline V gene, CDR1 is TSWWSYY and CDR2 is QGS. CDR3 DNA: TGTGCTCTTGGGGAATCGCCTTCCGACGTCAATTCCTCCGAGTACGCCGATAAGCTCATCTTT. It codes for CALGESPSDVNSSEYADKLIF.

Many counts were recorded for this clone. This DNA's translation differs at residue 17 from TCRdb's protein, which comes from a much larger clone; a read error is likely, and the protein shown is translated from the DNA. V usage is TRDV1 and J usage is TRDJ1; 12 positions match TRDD3. The germline V gene has CDR1 TSWWSYY and CDR2 QGS. This CDR3 is built from 20 residues. With V trimmed by 3 bases and J by 9 bases, 23 bases remained unmatched. CDR3 DNA sequence: TGTGCTCTTGGGGACGCCCCGAGACTCCTGCTCGTACTGGGGGATACTGAACTCATCTTT. This encodes CALGDAPRLLLVLGDTELIF.

Ten or more counts support this clone. This DNA's translation and the protein TCRdb lists, from a much larger clone, do not match at residue 7, likely due to a read error; the protein shown is translated from the DNA. The chain links TRDV3 to TRDJ1; 8 bases align to TRDD3. Matching the DNA to germline supplied the J gene, which TCRdb does not give. V lost 0 bases and J lost 8; bases outside the gene matches: 8. The CDR3 has 13 amino acids. Germline CDR1 TVYSNPD, CDR2 GDNSRS (reference sequence). DNA of the CDR3: TGTGCCTTTAGATTCCCTGCTGGGGGAAAACTCATCTTT. Translating gives CAFRFPAGGKLIF. The entire variable domain, with the rest obtained from reference TRDV3 and TRDJ1, is as follows: CDKVTQSSPDQTVASGSEVVLLCTYDTVYSNPDLFWYRIRPDYSFQFVFYGDNSRSEGADFTQGRFSVKHILTQKAFHLVISPVRTEDSATYYCAFRFPAGGKLIFGKGTRVTVEP.

Details on this clone: A far larger clone is only one base removed, so a read error is likely. This specimen includes other DNA sequences encoding the same CDR3. The rearrangement uses TRDV2 and TRDJ1; D unclear. Since TCRdb gives no J gene, matching the DNA to germline was used here to assign it. This CDR3 has 14 residues. Germline assignment: CDR1 GEAIGNYY and CDR2 EKD. The CDR3 DNA reads as TGTGCATGTGACACCCCTTTCGTAGTTGAAGTACTCATCTTT. Protein: CACDTPFVVEVLIF.

Relative to its sample, this clone is medium-sized. This CDR3 is also generated by other DNA sequences in the sample. V is TRDV1 and J is TRDJ1, with 7 bases identical to TRDD3. The CDR3 contains 20 residues. V was pared by 0 bases and J by 0 bases, with 16 bases of the junction left unmatched. Germline V gene sequence: CDR1 TSWWSYY, CDR2 QGS. CDR3 DNA sequence: TGTGCTCTTGGGGAACTAGTACCCTCCAAGTGGGGGACGTACACCGATAAACTCATCTTT. This sequence encodes CALGELVPSKWGTYTDKLIF.

This clone is labeled large (0.1 to 1%). The sample carries other DNA sequences with the same CDR3. The rearrangement uses TRDV2 and TRDJ1; 8 nucleotides agree with TRDD3. Germline values: CDR1 GEAIGNYY, CDR2 EKD. V was pared by 3 bases and J by 0 bases, with 8 bases of the junction left unmatched. This CDR3 contains 16 residues. In DNA, the CDR3 is TGTGCCTGTGACGATCTGGGGGAGTTCTACACCGATAAACTCATCTTT. It yields the protein CACDDLGEFYTDKLIF.

This clone was seen more than once but under ten times. The protein TCRdb lists belongs to a much larger clone and differs from this DNA's translation at residue 8, which points to a read error; the protein shown is made from the DNA. The chain employs TRDV1 and TRDJ1; D uncertain. V lost 0 bases to trimming and J lost 2 bases, with 22 bases between them. CDR3 size: 19 residues. The germline gives CDR1 TSWWSYY, CDR2 QGS. For the CDR3, the DNA is TGTGCTCTTGGGGAACTAGAGTTGTCCCGGTCCTTTATTACCGATAAACTCATCTTT. Its translation: CALGELELSRSFITDKLIF.

At least ten counts were recorded for this clone. This same CDR3 is encoded by further DNA sequences in the sample. This chain uses TRDV1 with TRDJ1; no reliable D call. Trimming took 0 bases from V and 8 from J, leaving 10 bases between them. The CDR3 is 13 amino acids. CDR1 TSWWSYY and CDR2 QGS come from the germline V gene. CDR3 loop: CALGELLSQKLIF. CDR3 nucleotides: TGTGCTCTTGGGGAACTCTTGTCTCAAAAACTCATCTTT.

This clone has more than one count but fewer than ten. A far larger clone differs by one base, so this is likely a read error. The same CDR3 also results from other DNA sequences found in this sample. The chain recombines TRDV1 with TRDJ1; D is uncertain. Germline values: CDR1 TSWWSYY, CDR2 QGS. The CDR3 loop spans 13 amino acids. The CDR3 sequence is CALGELFVDKLIF. CDR3 DNA sequence: TGTGCTCTTGGTGAACTATTCGTGGATAAACTCATCTTT.

The table lists this clone with a few counts. A far larger clone is just one base off, so this is likely a read error. Other DNA sequences from this sample encode an identical CDR3 as well. This chain connects TRDV3 to TRDJ1, with D maybe TRDD3 (5 bases). The CDR3 covers 13 residues. The V end was cut by 3 bases, the J end by 11 bases, with 22 bases between. CDR1 is TVYSNPD, CDR2 GDNSRS, per germline (reference sequence). The CDR3 loop reads CAFVPWESGKLIF. DNA for the CDR3: TGTGCCTTCGTACCCTGGGAATCGGGTAAGCTCATCTTT.

In its sample, this clone was seen a few times. A far larger clone is a single base away, which makes a read error likely. Different DNA sequences within this sample yield the same CDR3. The chain joins TRDV1 to TRDJ1, with TRDD3 as a possible D gene (6 bases). The J gene was not available in TCRdb and was assigned here by matching the DNA to germline segments. Germline V gene lookup returns CDR1 TSWWSYY and CDR2 QGS. This CDR3 spans 19 amino acids. V was cut by 6 bases and J by 0 bases, with 26 bases left in between. CDR3 amino acids: CALGFPTWDWDLYTDKLIF. Written as DNA, the CDR3 is TGTGCTCTTGGCTTCCCTACGTGGGACTGGGACCTTTACACCGATAAACTCATCTTT.

This clone is labeled medium-sized. This may come from a read error, since a much larger clone is one base off. V usage is TRDV1 and J usage is TRDJ1; either TRDD2 or TRDD3 may supply D (7 bases each). The CDR3 consists of 20 residues. The V gene's germline CDR1 is TSWWSYY and CDR2 QGS. CDR3 in amino acids: CALGGSFFLLMGIVTGKLIF. In nucleotides, the CDR3 is TGTGCTCTTGGGGGGTCCTTTTTCCTACTCATGGGGATAGTAACCGGTAAACTCATCTTT.

In this sample, this clone turned up many times. At the DNA level, this CDR3 is encoded by other sequences in the same sample as well. The chain recombines TRDV1 with TRDJ1; D gene unclear. CDR1 and CDR2 (germline): TSWWSYY, QGS. Trimming left V 0 bases short and J 7 bases short, with 18 bases between. This CDR3 spans 16 amino acids. CDR3 in DNA: TGTGCTCTTGGGGAACTTACGCCCCAAAAGGAGGGTAAACTCATCTTT. Amino acid sequence: CALGELTPQKEGKLIF.

This clone has a count of ten or more. This chain connects TRDV1 to TRDJ1; 11 bases align to TRDD3. The germline gives CDR1 TSWWSYY, CDR2 QGS. The CDR3 runs to 20 residues. The V gene end was trimmed by 5 bases and the J gene end by 0 bases; junction bases not matched to a gene: 17. As DNA, the CDR3 is TGTGCTCTTGGGACCCCCTTTTTGCCTAGCTGGGGGATACACACCGATAAACTCATCTTT. This codes for CALGTPFLPSWGIHTDKLIF.

Concerning this clone itself: TCRdb pairs this DNA with a much larger clone's protein that differs at residue 11, likely a read error; the protein shown was translated from the DNA. The gene calls are TRDV1 and TRDJ1, with D tentatively TRDD2 (6 bases). TCRdb offers no J gene call, so here the DNA was matched to germline to obtain one. There are 20 residues in the CDR3. From germline, CDR1 is TSWWSYY and CDR2 QGS. The V end lost 5 bases, the J end lost 0 bases, and 28 bases lay between the germline ends. CDR3 region: CALGMAFPFWEGQYTDKLIF. The CDR3 DNA sequence: TGTGCTCTTGGGATGGCCTTCCCTTTCTGGGAGGGACAGTACACCGATAAACTCATCTTT.